These 14 T cell receptor beta chains were sequenced from one sample in a study of OX40 agonist ivuxolimab in advanced cancers. Receptor libraries were prepared by the immunoSEQ multiplex PCR assay. In its TCRdb copy, this immuneACCESS table keeps in-frame sequences only and misses some clones. Where compared with another copy, unresolved V genes explain less than half of these, and the others have no known cause. This sample holds more than 80,000 clones; 90% to 95% were observed only once. Less than 0.4% of the sample goes to the ten largest clones. Sequencing was performed on CD4+ or CD8+ T cells sorted from blood, taken in a trial of the OX40 agonist ivuxolimab. The receptors shown here come from an adult with an advanced solid tumor such as melanoma, head and neck, liver or kidney cancer.

The chain has TRBV7-2 and TRBJ2-6, with D possibly TRBD1 on 6 matching bases. V dropped 5 bases and J dropped 0 bases, with 11 bases sitting between them. CDR1 and CDR2 (germline): SGHTA, FQGNSA. This CDR3 is built from 16 residues. For the CDR3, the DNA is TGTGCCAGCAGCCGCGACAGGCACTCTGGGGCCAACGTCCTGACTTTC. Protein: CASSRDRHSGANVLTF.

The chain carries TRBV7-3 and TRBJ2-5; TRBD1 matches at 7 bases. Trimming removed 5 bases from V and 2 bases from J; junction bases left unmatched: 2. CDR1 is SGHTA and CDR2 is FQGTGA in the germline V gene. This CDR3 region has 13 residues. CDR3 in DNA: TGTGCCAGCAGCCGGGACAGACAAGAGACCCAGTACTTC. Its protein product is CASSRDRQETQYF.

The rearrangement links TRBV9 to TRBJ2-1; 8 bases map to TRBD1. The V gene's germline CDR1 is SGDLS and CDR2 YYNGEE. The CDR3 spans 15 residues. V was clipped by 1 base and J by 6 bases; unmatched bases: 6. CDR3 coding DNA: TGTGCCAGCAGCGTAAATGGTGGACAGGGCAATGAGCAGTTCTTC. It specifies CASSVNGGQGNEQFF. The full variable domain, in which reference TRBV9 and TRBJ2-1 provide the parts outside the CDR3, is DSGVTQTPKHLITATGQRVTLRCSPRSGDLSVYWYQQSLDQGLQFLIQYYNGEERAKGNILERFSAQQFPDLHSELNLSSLELGDSALYFCASSVNGGQGNEQFFGPGTRLTVL.

The chain is built from TRBV2 and TRBJ2-7; D tentatively fits TRBD1 or TRBD2 (5 bases each). Trimming shortened V by 6 bases and J by 1 base, and 22 bases separated the two germline ends. CDR3 size: 17 residues. Per the germline V gene, CDR1 is SNHLY and CDR2 is FYNNEI. The CDR3 DNA sequence: TGTGCCAGCAGCTCACTCCCCCCCGGGGCAGTTTCCTACGAGCAGTACTTC. Translating it yields CASSSLPPGAVSYEQYF. Complete variable domain (other parts from reference TRBV2 and TRBJ2-7): EPEVTQTPSHQVTQMGQEVILRCVPISNHLYFYWYRQILGQKVEFLVSFYNNEISEKSEIFDDQFSVERPDGSNFTLKIRSTKLEDSAMYFCASSSLPPGAVSYEQYFGPGTRLTVT.

The chain uses TRBV6-5 and TRBJ2-7; D perhaps matches TRBD1 (5 bases). The CDR3 extends over 14 amino acids. Trimming shortened V by 6 bases and J by 2 bases, and 14 bases separated the two germline ends. The germline V gene encodes CDR1 MNHEY and CDR2 SVGAGI. This chain's CDR3 is CASRPDIAAYEQYF. Written as DNA, the CDR3 is TGTGCCAGCAGACCGGACATCGCAGCCTACGAGCAGTACTTC.

This sequence joins TRBV28 and TRBJ1-1; tentative D call: TRBD1 (6 bases). There are 14 residues in the CDR3. The germline V gene encodes CDR1 MDHEN and CDR2 SYDVKM. Trimming stripped 2 bases from V and 4 bases from J, with 11 bases between. This CDR3 reads CASSLGGLGTEAFF. In DNA form, the CDR3 reads TGTGCCAGCAGTTTAGGGGGGCTGGGCACTGAAGCTTTCTTT.

This clone occurred once. This rearrangement joins TRBV11-2 to TRBJ2-1, with D possibly TRBD2 on 5 matching bases. The CDR3 sequence is 16 residues long. V was clipped by 2 bases and J by 3 bases, with 14 bases between them. Germline V gene data show CDR1 as SGHAT and CDR2 as FQNNGV. DNA of the CDR3: TGTGCCAGCAGCTTAACTAGTAATCTTATCTACAATGAGCAGTTCTTC. As protein: CASSLTSNLIYNEQFF.

V is TRBV4-3 and J is TRBJ1-3; TRBD1 is a possible D gene (6 bases). The CDR3 length is 21 residues. With 0 bases removed from V and 2 bases from J, the gap between germline ends came to 26 bases. Germline-derived CDR1 and CDR2 are LGHNA and YSLEER. The CDR3 DNA reads TGCGCCAGCAGCCAAGATGTTCTAACAGGGTCCGCCTTTTGGGCTGGAAACACCATATATTTT. Amino acid sequence: CASSQDVLTGSAFWAGNTIYF.

The chain employs TRBV5-1 and TRBJ2-2; TRBD1 matches 12 bases. This CDR3 spans 14 amino acids. Germline V gene lookup returns CDR1 SGHRS and CDR2 YFSETQ. V shed 7 bases, J shed 7 bases, and the junction held 5 bases outside the gene matches. The CDR3 sequence: CASGTGGAGGELFF. CDR3 sequence (DNA): TGCGCCAGCGGGACAGGGGGCGCCGGCGGGGAGCTGTTTTTT.

The V and J genes are TRBV18 and TRBJ2-7; 8 nucleotides agree with TRBD1. CDR3 length: 16 amino acids. Germline CDR1 and CDR2: KGHSH and LQKENI. Trimming removed 6 bases from V and 6 bases from J; junction bases left unmatched: 16. In DNA form, the CDR3 reads TGTGCCAGCTCGATTTCGTCAGGGGGCGCAATGGGCGAGCAGTACTTC. It encodes CASSISSGGAMGEQYF.

The chain is built from TRBV28 and TRBJ2-7; 10 nucleotides match TRBD1. The CDR3 loop spans 15 amino acids. Germline V lookup: CDR1 MDHEN, CDR2 SYDVKM. J lost 4 bases, V lost 6 bases, and 9 bases had no gene match. Here the CDR3 reads CASRPGTGVRYEQYF. As DNA, the CDR3 is TGTGCCAGCAGACCCGGGACAGGGGTCCGTTACGAGCAGTACTTC.

In its sample, this clone was seen a few times. The J gene is TRBJ1-5, the V gene TRBV6-5; D uncertain. The CDR3 loop spans 11 amino acids. CDR1 is MNHEY and CDR2 is SVGAGI in the germline V gene. The germline V and J ends were trimmed by 6 bases and 4 bases, with 4 bases remaining between them. CDR3 sequence (DNA): TGTGCCAGCAGCGAAAATCAGCCCCAGCATTTT. This codes for CASSENQPQHF.

This clone is a singleton in its sample. The chain joins TRBV19 to TRBJ2-7, with TRBD1 as a possible D gene (5 bases). Germline CDR1 LNHDA, CDR2 SQIVND (reference sequence). V was shortened by 5 bases and J by 3 bases, with 11 bases between the two germline ends. The CDR3 consists of 13 residues. CDR3 sequence: CASSLSGNYEQYF. The CDR3 bases are TGTGCCAGTAGTTTGTCAGGGAACTACGAGCAGTACTTC.

This chain joins TRBV6-1 and TRBJ1-3; 9 nucleotides agree with TRBD1. Germline V lookup: CDR1 MNHNS, CDR2 SASEGT. This CDR3 region has 14 residues. Germline trimming cut 5 bases from V and 4 bases from J; bases unmatched to any gene: 3. Here the CDR3 reads CASSNTGGGNTIYF. In DNA, the CDR3 is TGTGCCAGCAGTAACACAGGGGGCGGAAACACCATATATTTT.